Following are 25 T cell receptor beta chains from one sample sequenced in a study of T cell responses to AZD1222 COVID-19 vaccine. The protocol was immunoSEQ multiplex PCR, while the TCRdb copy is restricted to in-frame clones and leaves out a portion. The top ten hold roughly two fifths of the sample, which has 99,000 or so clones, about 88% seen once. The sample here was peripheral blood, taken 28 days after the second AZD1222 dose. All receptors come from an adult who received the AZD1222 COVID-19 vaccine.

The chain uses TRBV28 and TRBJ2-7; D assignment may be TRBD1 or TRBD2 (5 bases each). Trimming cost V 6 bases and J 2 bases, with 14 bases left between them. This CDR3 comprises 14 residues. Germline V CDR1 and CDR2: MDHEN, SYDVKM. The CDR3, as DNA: TGTGCCAGCAGCCGCTGGGGGAGTACCTACGAGCAGTACTTC. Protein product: CASSRWGSTYEQYF.

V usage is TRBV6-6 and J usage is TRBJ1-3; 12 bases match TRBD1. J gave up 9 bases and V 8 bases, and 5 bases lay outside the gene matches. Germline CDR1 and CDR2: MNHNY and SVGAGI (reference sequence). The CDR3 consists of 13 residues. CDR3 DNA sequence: TGTGCCAGCGGGACAGGGGGCGCAGGCACCATATATTTT. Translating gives CASGTGGAGTIYF.

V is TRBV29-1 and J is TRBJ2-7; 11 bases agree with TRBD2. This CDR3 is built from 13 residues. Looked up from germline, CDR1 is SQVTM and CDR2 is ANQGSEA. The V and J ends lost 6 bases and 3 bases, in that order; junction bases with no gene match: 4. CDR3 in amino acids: CSVALAGGYEQYF. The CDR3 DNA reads TGCAGCGTCGCCCTAGCGGGAGGCTACGAGCAGTACTTC.

Here the CDR3 DNA reads TGTGCCAGTAGTATGGTGGGCGGCTTCTACGAGCAGTACTTC. This gives the protein CASSMVGGFYEQYF. The J gene is TRBJ2-7, the V gene TRBV19; no clear D gene. CDR1 LNHDA and CDR2 SQIVND come from the germline V gene (reference sequence). There are 14 residues in the CDR3. Deletions cut 3 bases from V and 3 bases from J, with 12 bases between.

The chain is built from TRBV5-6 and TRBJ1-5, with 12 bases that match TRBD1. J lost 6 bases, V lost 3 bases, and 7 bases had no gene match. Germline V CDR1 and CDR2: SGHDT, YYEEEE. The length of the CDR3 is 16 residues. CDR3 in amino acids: CASSSGGTGGGQPQHF. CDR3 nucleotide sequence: TGTGCCAGCAGCTCCGGGGGGACAGGGGGCGGTCAGCCCCAGCATTTT. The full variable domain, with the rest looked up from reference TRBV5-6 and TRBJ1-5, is DAGVTQSPTHLIKTRGQQVTLRCSPKSGHDTVSWYQQALGQGPQFIFQYYEEEERQRGNFPDRFSGHQFPNYSSELNVNALLLGDSALYLCASSSGGTGGGQPQHFGDGTRLSIL.

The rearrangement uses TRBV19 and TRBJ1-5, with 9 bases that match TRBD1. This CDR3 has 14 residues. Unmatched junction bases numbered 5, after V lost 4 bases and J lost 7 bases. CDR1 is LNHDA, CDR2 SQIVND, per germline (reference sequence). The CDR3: CASSTRTGVQPQHF. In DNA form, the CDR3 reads TGTGCCAGTAGTACCCGGACAGGGGTACAGCCCCAGCATTTT.

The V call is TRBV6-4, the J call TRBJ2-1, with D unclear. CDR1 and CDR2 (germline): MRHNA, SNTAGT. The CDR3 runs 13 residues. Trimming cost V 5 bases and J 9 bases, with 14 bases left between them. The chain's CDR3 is CASSPQMDGEQFF. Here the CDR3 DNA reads TGTGCCAGCAGTCCCCAGATGGATGGTGAGCAGTTCTTC.

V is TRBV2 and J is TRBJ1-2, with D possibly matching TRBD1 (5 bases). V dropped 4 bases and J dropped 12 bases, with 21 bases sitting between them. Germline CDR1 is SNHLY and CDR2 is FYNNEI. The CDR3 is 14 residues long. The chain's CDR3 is CASSVIQGIQRDTF. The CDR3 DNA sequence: TGTGCCAGCAGTGTAATTCAGGGCATTCAAAGGGACACCTTC.

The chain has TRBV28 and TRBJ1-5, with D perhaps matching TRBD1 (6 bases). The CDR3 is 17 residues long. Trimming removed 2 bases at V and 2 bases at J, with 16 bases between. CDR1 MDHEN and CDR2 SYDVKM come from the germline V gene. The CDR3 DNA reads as TGTGCCAGCAGTTTAGTCATACAGGGAATGGGCAATCAGCCCCAGCATTTT. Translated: CASSLVIQGMGNQPQHF.

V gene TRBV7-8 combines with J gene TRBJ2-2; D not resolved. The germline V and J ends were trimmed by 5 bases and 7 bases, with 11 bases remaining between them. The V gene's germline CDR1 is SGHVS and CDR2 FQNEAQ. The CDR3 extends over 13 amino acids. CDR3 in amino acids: CASSPWTDGELFF. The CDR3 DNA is TGTGCCAGCAGCCCCTGGACGGACGGGGAGCTGTTTTTT.

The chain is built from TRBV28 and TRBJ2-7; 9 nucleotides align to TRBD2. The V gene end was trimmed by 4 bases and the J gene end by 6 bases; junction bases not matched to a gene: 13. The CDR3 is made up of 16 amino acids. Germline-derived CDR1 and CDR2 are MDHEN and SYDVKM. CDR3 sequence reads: CASSWGLAGLKGEQYF. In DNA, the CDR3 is TGTGCCAGCAGTTGGGGGCTAGCGGGACTGAAGGGCGAGCAGTACTTC.

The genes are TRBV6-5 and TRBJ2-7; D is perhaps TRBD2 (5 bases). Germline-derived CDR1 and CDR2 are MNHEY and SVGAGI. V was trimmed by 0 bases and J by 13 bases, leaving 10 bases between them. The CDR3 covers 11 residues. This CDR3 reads CASSYSGDSYF. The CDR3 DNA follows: TGTGCCAGCAGTTACTCGGGAGACTCATACTTC.

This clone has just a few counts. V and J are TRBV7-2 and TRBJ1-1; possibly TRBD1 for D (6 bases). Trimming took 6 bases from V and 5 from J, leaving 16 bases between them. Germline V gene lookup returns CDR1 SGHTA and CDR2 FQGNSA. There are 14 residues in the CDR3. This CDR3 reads CASSFFGQGTEAFF. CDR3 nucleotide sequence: TGTGCCAGCAGTTTTTTCGGGCAGGGGACTGAAGCTTTCTTT.

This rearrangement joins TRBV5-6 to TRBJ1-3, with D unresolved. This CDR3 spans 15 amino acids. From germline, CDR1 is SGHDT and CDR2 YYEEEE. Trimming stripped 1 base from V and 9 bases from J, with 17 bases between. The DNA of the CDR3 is TGTGCCAGCAGCTTGTATAAGAGGGTCGAGGGCACCATATATTTT. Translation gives CASSLYKRVEGTIYF.

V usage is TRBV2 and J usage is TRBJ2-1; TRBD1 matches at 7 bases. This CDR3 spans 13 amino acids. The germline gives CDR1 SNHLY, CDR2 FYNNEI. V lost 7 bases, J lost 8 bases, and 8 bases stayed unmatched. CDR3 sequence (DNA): TGTGCCAGCATGAGTTACAGGGGCTATGAGCAGTTCTTC. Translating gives CASMSYRGYEQFF.

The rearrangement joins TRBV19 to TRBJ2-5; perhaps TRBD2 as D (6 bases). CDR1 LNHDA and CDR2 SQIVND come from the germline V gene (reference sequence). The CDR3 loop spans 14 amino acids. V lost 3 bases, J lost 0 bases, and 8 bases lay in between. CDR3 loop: CASSIGGNQETQYF. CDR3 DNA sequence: TGTGCCAGTAGTATCGGGGGAAACCAAGAGACCCAGTACTTC.

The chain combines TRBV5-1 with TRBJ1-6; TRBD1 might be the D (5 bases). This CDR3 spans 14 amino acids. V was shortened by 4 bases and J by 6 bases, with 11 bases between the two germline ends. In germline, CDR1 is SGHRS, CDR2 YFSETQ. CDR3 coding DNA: TGCGCCAGCAGCGCCGGGACCTTTAATTCACCCCTCCACTTT. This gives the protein CASSAGTFNSPLHF.

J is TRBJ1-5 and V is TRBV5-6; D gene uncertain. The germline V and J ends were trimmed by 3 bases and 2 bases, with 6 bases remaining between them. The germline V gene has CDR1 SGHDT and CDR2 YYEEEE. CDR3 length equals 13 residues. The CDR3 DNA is TGTGCCAGCAGCTGGGGAGGCAATCAGCCCCAGCATTTT. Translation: CASSWGGNQPQHF.

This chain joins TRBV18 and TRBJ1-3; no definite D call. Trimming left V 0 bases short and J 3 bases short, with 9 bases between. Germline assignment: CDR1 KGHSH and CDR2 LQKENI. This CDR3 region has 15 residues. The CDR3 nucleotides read TGTGCCAGCTCACCACCGGCCGGGTATGGAAACACCATATATTTT. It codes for CASSPPAGYGNTIYF.

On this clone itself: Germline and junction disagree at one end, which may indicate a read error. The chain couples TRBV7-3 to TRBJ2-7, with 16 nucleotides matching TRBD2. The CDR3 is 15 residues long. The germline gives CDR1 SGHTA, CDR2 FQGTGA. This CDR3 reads CASSLTGLAGGPIDF. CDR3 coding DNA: TGTGCCAGCAGCTTAACGGGACTAGCGGGAGGGCCGATTGACTTC. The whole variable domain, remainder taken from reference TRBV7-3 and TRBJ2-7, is GAGVSQTPSNKVTEKGKYVELRCDPISGHTALYWYRQSLGQGPEFLIYFQGTGAADDSGLPNDRFFAVRPEGSVSTLKIQRTERGDSAVYLCASSLTGLAGGPIDFGPGTRLTVT.

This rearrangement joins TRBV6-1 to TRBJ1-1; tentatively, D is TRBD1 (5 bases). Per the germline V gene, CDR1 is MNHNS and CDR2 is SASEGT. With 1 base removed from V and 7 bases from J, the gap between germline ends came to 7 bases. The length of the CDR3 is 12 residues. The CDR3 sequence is CASSEVGREAFF. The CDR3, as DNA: TGTGCCAGCAGTGAAGTGGGGCGTGAAGCTTTCTTT.

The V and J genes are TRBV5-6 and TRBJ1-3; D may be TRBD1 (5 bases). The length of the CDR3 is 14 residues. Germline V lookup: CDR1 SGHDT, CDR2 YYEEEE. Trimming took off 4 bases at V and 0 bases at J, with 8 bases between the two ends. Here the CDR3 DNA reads TGTGCCAGCAGCCCGGGGCCCTCTGGAAACACCATATATTTT. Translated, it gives CASSPGPSGNTIYF.

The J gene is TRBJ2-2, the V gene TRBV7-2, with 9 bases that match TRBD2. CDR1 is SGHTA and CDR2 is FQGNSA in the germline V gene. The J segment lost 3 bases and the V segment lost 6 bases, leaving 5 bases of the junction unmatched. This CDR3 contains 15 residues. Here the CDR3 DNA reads TGTGCCAGCAGAATTGGACTAGCGCACACCGGGGAGCTGTTTTTT. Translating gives CASRIGLAHTGELFF.

The CDR3 nucleotides are TGTGCCAGCAATGTACCTAATGAAAAACTGTTTTTT. Translated: CASNVPNEKLFF. The chain carries TRBV28 and TRBJ1-4; D is unclear. CDR1 and CDR2 (germline): MDHEN, SYDVKM. Trimming left V 7 bases short and J 3 bases short, with 6 bases between. The CDR3 covers 12 residues.

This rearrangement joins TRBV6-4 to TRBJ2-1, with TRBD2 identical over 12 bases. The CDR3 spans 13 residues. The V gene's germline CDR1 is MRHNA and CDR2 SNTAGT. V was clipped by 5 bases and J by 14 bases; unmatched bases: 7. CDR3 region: CASSPLAGGPEFF. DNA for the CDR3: TGTGCCAGCAGTCCGCTAGCGGGAGGGCCTGAGTTCTTC.